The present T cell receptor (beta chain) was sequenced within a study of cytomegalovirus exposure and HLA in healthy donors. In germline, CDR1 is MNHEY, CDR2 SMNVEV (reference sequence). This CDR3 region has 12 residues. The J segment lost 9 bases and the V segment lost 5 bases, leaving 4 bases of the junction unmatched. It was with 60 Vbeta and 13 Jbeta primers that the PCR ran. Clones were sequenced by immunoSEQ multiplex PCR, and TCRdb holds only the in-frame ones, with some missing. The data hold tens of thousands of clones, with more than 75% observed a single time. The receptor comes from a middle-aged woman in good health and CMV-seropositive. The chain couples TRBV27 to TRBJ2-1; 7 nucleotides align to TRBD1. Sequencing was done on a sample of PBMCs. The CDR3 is CASSRQGTEQFF. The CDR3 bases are TGTGCCAGCAGTCGACAGGGAACTGAGCAGTTCTTC.